Below, 10 T cell receptor beta chains from the same sample are listed, as sequenced in a study of blood T cell repertoires in COVID-19. Libraries were prepared by immunoSEQ multiplex PCR; TCRdb keeps only in-frame clonotypes and omits some of them. This table has about 140,000 clones, 88% appearing once. Sample: peripheral blood. The source of these receptors is a human donor with COVID-19, enrolled during active disease. The donor label of this sample is uncertain.

The rearrangement links TRBV3-1 (or the pseudogene TRBV3-2) to TRBJ1-1; D uncertain. This CDR3 region has 13 residues. V was shortened by 4 bases and J by 0 bases, with 6 bases between the two germline ends. From germline, CDR1 is LGHDT and CDR2 YNNKEL (reference sequence). The DNA for the CDR3 is TGTGCCAGCAGCCCCACAGTGAACACTGAAGCTTTCTTT. This codes for CASSPTVNTEAFF.

This clone was detected only once. V gene TRBV25-1 combines with J gene TRBJ2-1; TRBD2 agrees at 7 bases. Trimming at V came to 0 bases and at J to 0 bases, leaving 8 bases not matched to a gene. Germline CDR1 is MGHDK and CDR2 is SYGVNS. The length of the CDR3 is 18 residues. The CDR3 loop reads CASSEYEGTTSSYNEQFF. DNA of the CDR3: TGTGCCAGCAGTGAATATGAGGGGACTACCAGCTCCTACAATGAGCAGTTCTTC.

CDR3 loop: CASRSRGRTEAFF. CDR3 bases: TGTGCCAGTAGGAGCAGGGGCAGGACTGAAGCTTTCTTT. The chain carries TRBV19 and TRBJ1-1; maybe TRBD1 (6 bases). V was clipped by 6 bases and J by 5 bases, with 13 bases between them. This CDR3 region has 13 residues. Germline-derived CDR1 and CDR2 are LNHDA and SQIVND (reference sequence).

J is TRBJ1-1 and V is TRBV4-1, with D possibly matching TRBD1 (5 bases). This CDR3 has 15 amino acids. V lost 2 bases to trimming and J lost 1 base, with 11 bases between them. Per germline, CDR1 MGHRA and CDR2 YSYEKL. In nucleotides, the CDR3 is TGCGCCAGCAGCCAAACGGTCAGGGAGAACACTGAAGCTTTCTTT. As protein: CASSQTVRENTEAFF.

V gene TRBV24-1 combines with J gene TRBJ2-2, with D perhaps matching TRBD1 (5 bases). The V and J ends lost 3 bases and 7 bases respectively, with 20 bases between them. The CDR3 is made up of 17 amino acids. Germline V gives CDR1 KGHDR, CDR2 SFDVKD. The CDR3 is CATSDAAGIPVVGELFF. The CDR3, as DNA: TGTGCCACCAGTGATGCCGCAGGGATTCCGGTAGTCGGGGAGCTGTTTTTT.

The chain recombines TRBV28 with TRBJ1-2, with D perhaps TRBD1 (6 bases). Trimming pared 10 bases from V and 8 bases from J, leaving 14 bases between. CDR1 MDHEN and CDR2 SYDVKM come from the germline V gene. The CDR3 is 11 amino acids. The CDR3 DNA sequence: TGTGCCATCCCAGGGGTTTTGGGCTACACCTTC. Encoded protein: CAIPGVLGYTF.

The genes are TRBV7-2 and TRBJ2-7; D is perhaps TRBD2 (6 bases). The V end was cut by 4 bases, the J end by 0 bases, with 13 bases between. The CDR3 extends over 15 amino acids. Germline-derived CDR1 and CDR2 are SGHTA and FQGNSA. CDR3 bases: TGTGCCAGCAGCTACGACGGGGGAGCCTCCTACGAGCAGTACTTC. This sequence encodes CASSYDGGASYEQYF.

The rearrangement links TRBV24-1 to TRBJ2-1, with 8 bases lining up with TRBD1. Trimming took 0 bases from V and 4 from J; bases not matched to a gene: 16. Germline CDR1 is KGHDR and CDR2 is SFDVKD. This CDR3 region has 20 residues. CDR3 loop: CATSDLKGVGQGAVYNEQFF. In DNA form, the CDR3 reads TGTGCCACCAGTGATTTGAAGGGCGTGGGGCAGGGGGCTGTTTACAATGAGCAGTTCTTC.

This clone was recorded a few times. The chain employs TRBV7-9 and TRBJ1-1; TRBD1 aligns across 8 bases. The CDR3 spans 14 residues. The V and J ends lost 3 bases and 8 bases, in that order; junction bases with no gene match: 8. Germline values: CDR1 SEHNR, CDR2 FQNEAQ (reference sequence). The CDR3 coding sequence is TGTGCCAGCAGCTTCACACAGGGGGTGACGGAAGCTTTCTTT. Its translation: CASSFTQGVTEAFF.

The V call is TRBV6-1, the J call TRBJ2-2; the D is unclear. Looked up from germline, CDR1 is MNHNS and CDR2 is SASEGT. The CDR3 consists of 15 residues. V was pared by 3 bases and J by 6 bases, with 14 bases between. CDR3 region: CASSDRHSPSGELFF. Here the CDR3 DNA reads TGTGCCAGCAGTGACCGACACAGCCCGTCCGGGGAGCTGTTTTTT.